A selection of T cell receptor beta chains follows, all from one sample in a study of OX40 agonist ivuxolimab in advanced cancers. Only in-frame clones appear in the TCRdb table, and some are missing; sequencing was by immunoSEQ multiplex PCR. The table lists 52,000 or so clones, approximately 79% of them singletons. The sample here was CD4+ or CD8+ T cells sorted from blood, taken in a trial of the OX40 agonist ivuxolimab. These receptors all stem from an adult with an advanced solid tumor such as melanoma, head and neck, liver or kidney cancer. CDR3s include the opening cysteine and the closing phenylalanine or tryptophan. A D gene is named only where the DNA matches it firmly.

V	J	D	CDR3
TRBV30	TRBJ2-3	TRBD2	CAWSVPAGGADTQYF
TRBV6-4	TRBJ2-7	-	CASSDGYEQYF
TRBV6-5	TRBJ2-3	-	CASSYREGTQYF
TRBV7-8	TRBJ1-4	TRBD1	CASSLRGSRGRHEKLFF
TRBV6-4	TRBJ2-7	-	CASRGDGTYEQYF
TRBV11-3	TRBJ2-2	-	CASSFVNTGELFF
TRBV18	TRBJ1-2	-	CASSPAAGNYGYTF
TRBV11-2	TRBJ2-5	TRBD2	CASGTSGRLGGQETQYF
TRBV5-1	TRBJ1-1	TRBD1	CASSSLRTGADMNTEAFF
TRBV11-3	TRBJ2-6	TRBD1	CASSQDRASSGANVLTF
TRBV19	TRBJ2-1	TRBD2	CASLSGRWGNEQFF
TRBV10-2	TRBJ2-2	-	CASASGNTGELFF
TRBV18	TRBJ1-1	-	CASSPGGGNTEAFF
TRBV18	TRBJ1-5	TRBD1	CASSPRQGAQGNQPQHF
TRBV6-5	TRBJ2-7	TRBD1	CASSYPQTGGLEQYF
TRBV11-2	TRBJ2-4	-	CASSRRGDIQYF
TRBV6-5	TRBJ2-7	-	CASSTPYEQYF
TRBV11-2	TRBJ1-4	-	CASSLVYGSGSNEKLFF
TRBV5-6	TRBJ1-3	-	CASSLDSYSGNTIYF
TRBV7-9	TRBJ2-2	TRBD1	CASSLGQGVTGELFF
TRBV4-3	TRBJ1-4	-	CASSQDWATNEKLFF
TRBV7-2	TRBJ2-1	-	CASGMAGAYNEQFF
TRBV7-3	TRBJ2-2	-	CASSLSFMGTGELFF
TRBV19	TRBJ1-6	-	CASSIDLAGWSSPLHF
TRBV4-3	TRBJ1-2	-	CASSQWGSGYTF
TRBV6-1	TRBJ2-1	TRBD1	CASSPDRGYNEQFF
TRBV7-2	TRBJ1-6	-	CASSLAGWSSYNSPLHF
TRBV29-1	TRBJ2-1	TRBD2	CSGLAGAAYNEQFF
TRBV27	TRBJ1-6	-	CASSSRRGGKGSPLHF
TRBV6-6	TRBJ1-2	TRBD1	CAGSLGQGGYGYTF
TRBV15	TRBJ1-2	-	CATSRDLGHLYGYTF